What follows is one T cell receptor beta chain and its context. What it binds is not known. The sample originates from a study of OX40 agonist ivuxolimab in advanced cancers. The CDR3 runs to 16 residues. Germline V gene lookup returns CDR1 LNHDA and CDR2 SQIVND (reference sequence). Deletions cut 1 base from V and 2 bases from J, with 12 bases between. Study-wide results and caveats: At 0.1-3.0 mg/kg, partial responders had clonal expansion among the lowest observed.

The protocol was immunoSEQ multiplex PCR, while the TCRdb copy is restricted to in-frame clones and leaves out a portion. The table lists more than 95,000 clones, 90% to 95% of them singletons, with around 0.3% in the top ten. This specimen consisted of CD4+ or CD8+ T cells sorted from blood, obtained in a trial of the OX40 agonist ivuxolimab. The chain employs TRBV19 and TRBJ1-5; D might be TRBD1 (5 bases). The sequence was obtained from an adult with an advanced solid tumor such as melanoma, head and neck, liver or kidney cancer. CDR3 region: CASSIVRQNGNQPQHF. Here the CDR3 DNA reads TGTGCCAGTAGTATAGTACGACAGAATGGCAATCAGCCCCAGCATTTT.